Listed here is a single T cell receptor (beta chain). The record originates from a study of T cell changes during pregnancy in multiple sclerosis. Sequencing was performed with immunoSEQ multiplex PCR; in TCRdb, only in-frame clones are kept and a portion is missing. The data contain over 85,000 clones, around 93% of them singletons. This sequence was found in a female donor in good health, enrolled as a control in a pregnancy study. The specimen was peripheral blood, collected in the first trimester of pregnancy.

In DNA, the CDR3 is TGCAGCGTCCCAGGGATCTCTAGCACAGATACGCAGTATTTT. This translates into CSVPGISSTDTQYF. The V call is TRBV29-1, the J call TRBJ2-3; a possible D gene is TRBD1 (5 bases). V dropped 6 bases and J dropped 0 bases, with 13 bases sitting between them. The CDR3 is made up of 14 amino acids. In germline, CDR1 is SQVTM, CDR2 ANQGSEA.